Following are 8 T cell receptor beta chains from one sample sequenced in a study of blood T cell repertoires in COVID-19. The repertoire was sequenced with immunoSEQ multiplex PCR; TCRdb's copy has only in-frame clones and lacks some. Among about 270,000 clones listed, approximately 85% were seen once. The specimen sequenced was peripheral blood. These receptors were collected from a woman at least 80 years old with COVID-19, enrolled during active disease.

The chain employs TRBV5-1 and TRBJ2-7; 11 nucleotides match TRBD2. The J segment lost 6 bases and the V segment lost 2 bases, leaving 7 bases of the junction unmatched. Per the germline V gene, CDR1 is SGHRS and CDR2 is YFSETQ. The CDR3 is 15 amino acids. The CDR3 DNA follows: TGCGCCAGCAGCTTTGGTAGCGGGGGGGTCTTCGAGCAGTACGTC. Translation gives CASSFGSGGVFEQYV.

The chain employs TRBV5-4 and TRBJ2-7, with 7 bases aligning to TRBD2. The junction had 10 bases not matched to a gene; V was cut back by 4 bases and J by 6 bases. CDR3 size: 14 residues. Germline V lookup: CDR1 SGHNT, CDR2 YYREEE (reference sequence). The CDR3 bases are TGTGCCAGCAGCCGTGAGGGAGGGCTACGCGAGCAGTACTTC. Its translation is CASSREGGLREQYF.

The chain is built from TRBV7-9 and TRBJ2-7; possibly TRBD2 for D (7 bases). Trimming took off 8 bases at V and 5 bases at J, with 19 bases between the two ends. Germline CDR1 reads SEHNR; CDR2 reads FQNEAQ (reference sequence). The CDR3 is 14 residues long. The CDR3 region is CASALEGGRDEQYF. The CDR3 coding sequence is TGTGCCAGCGCACTCGAGGGGGGGCGCGACGAGCAGTACTTC.

The chain couples TRBV5-1 to TRBJ2-7, with 8 bases matching TRBD1. The CDR3 is 13 amino acids. The V gene's germline CDR1 is SGHRS and CDR2 YFSETQ. V lost 4 bases and J lost 3; bases outside the gene matches: 3. The CDR3 DNA reads TGCGCCAGCAGCCTGGACAGGGTCTACGAGCAGTACTTC. Amino acid sequence: CASSLDRVYEQYF.

This rearrangement joins TRBV27 to TRBJ2-7, with 14 nucleotides matching TRBD2. This CDR3 spans 15 amino acids. V shed 5 bases, J shed 3 bases, and the junction held 3 bases outside the gene matches. Per germline, CDR1 MNHEY and CDR2 SMNVEV (reference sequence). DNA for the CDR3: TGTGCCAGCAGTAGGGGGACTAGCGGGGGCTACGAGCAGTACTTC. Translation: CASSRGTSGGYEQYF.

The rearrangement links TRBV7-2 to TRBJ2-5; a possible D gene is TRBD1 (5 bases). Germline CDR1 is SGHTA and CDR2 is FQGNSA. The V gene lost 4 bases and the J gene lost 4 bases, with 19 bases spanning the gap. CDR3 length equals 16 residues. The CDR3 nucleotides are TGTGCCAGCAGCTCCGGTTCCGGACAACTTTTAGAGACCCAGTACTTC. Its translation: CASSSGSGQLLETQYF.

The rearrangement uses TRBV28 and TRBJ1-2; D gene unclear. Trimming took off 8 bases at V and 5 bases at J, with 9 bases between the two ends. CDR3 size: 11 residues. Germline V CDR1 and CDR2: MDHEN, SYDVKM. CDR3 nucleotides: TGTGCCAGCTCGGCGGAATATGGCTACACCTTC. Its translation: CASSAEYGYTF.

The gene calls are TRBV7-8 and TRBJ2-7, with 8 bases matching TRBD1. This CDR3 has 15 residues. Germline lookup yields CDR1 SGHVS and CDR2 FQNEAQ. V was pared by 1 base and J by 2 bases, with 4 bases of the junction left unmatched. Here the CDR3 reads CASSLGQGATYEQYF. The CDR3 nucleotides read TGTGCCAGCAGCTTAGGGCAGGGGGCGACCTACGAGCAGTACTTC.